This T cell receptor (beta chain) was sequenced during a study of CD8 T cells in Susac syndrome. CDR3 length: 16 residues. The germline V and J ends were trimmed by 6 bases and 3 bases, with 19 bases remaining between them. Germline V lookup: CDR1 SNHLY, CDR2 FYNNEI. Random hexamers were used to reverse transcribe an amount of roughly 0.45 to 1 ug RNA. Via MiXCR, TCRdb re-called the immunoSEQ multiplex PCR reads, giving one row per CDR3 protein. Of a few hundred thousand distinct CDR3 sequences listed, roughly nine tenths are singletons. The sequenced sample consisted of CD8+ T cells from PBMCs. This receptor was identified in a human donor with multiple sclerosis. The chain is built from TRBV2 and TRBJ2-3; D may be TRBD1 or TRBD2 (5 bases each). In nucleotides, the CDR3 is TGTGCCAGCAGCGAGGGGACGGTCGCGGTTACAGATACGCAGTATTTT. Amino acid sequence: CASSEGTVAVTDTQYF.